These 3 T cell receptor beta chains were sequenced from one sample in a study of cytomegalovirus exposure and HLA in healthy donors. PCR used 60 Vbeta primers and 13 Jbeta primers. TCRdb keeps only in-frame clones here, not all; method: immunoSEQ multiplex PCR. The sample lists about 160,000 clones; roughly 84% were seen once. The sample taken for sequencing was PBMCs. These receptors all stem from a man aged 25-45 years in good health and CMV-seronegative.

This chain links TRBV6-6 with TRBJ1-5, with 7 bases that match TRBD1. With V trimmed by 6 bases and J by 9 bases, 14 bases remained unmatched. In germline, CDR1 is MNHNY, CDR2 SVGAGI (reference sequence). There are 15 residues in the CDR3. The DNA of the CDR3 is TGTGCCAGCAGCGCCCGGGACAGCCGCCAGTCGCCCCAGCATTTT. It translates to CASSARDSRQSPQHF.

This sequence joins TRBV19 and TRBJ2-1, with 12 bases aligning to TRBD2. The trim removed 8 bases at V and 6 bases at J, leaving 8 bases unmatched. This CDR3 is 15 amino acids long. The germline CDR1 and CDR2 sequences are LNHDA and SQIVND (reference sequence). The CDR3 DNA reads TGTGCCAGTTTCCACCAGACTAGCGGGGGCAATGAGCAGTTCTTC. Its protein product is CASFHQTSGGNEQFF.

This clone appeared a few times. The chain has TRBV2 and TRBJ1-4, with a weak D call TRBD1 (5 bases). The germline gives CDR1 SNHLY, CDR2 FYNNEI. Trimming stripped 4 bases from V and 8 bases from J, with 14 bases between. This CDR3 has 14 amino acids. This CDR3 reads CASSAARVGEKLFF. The CDR3 nucleotides are TGTGCCAGCAGTGCGGCCAGGGTAGGCGAAAAACTGTTTTTT.